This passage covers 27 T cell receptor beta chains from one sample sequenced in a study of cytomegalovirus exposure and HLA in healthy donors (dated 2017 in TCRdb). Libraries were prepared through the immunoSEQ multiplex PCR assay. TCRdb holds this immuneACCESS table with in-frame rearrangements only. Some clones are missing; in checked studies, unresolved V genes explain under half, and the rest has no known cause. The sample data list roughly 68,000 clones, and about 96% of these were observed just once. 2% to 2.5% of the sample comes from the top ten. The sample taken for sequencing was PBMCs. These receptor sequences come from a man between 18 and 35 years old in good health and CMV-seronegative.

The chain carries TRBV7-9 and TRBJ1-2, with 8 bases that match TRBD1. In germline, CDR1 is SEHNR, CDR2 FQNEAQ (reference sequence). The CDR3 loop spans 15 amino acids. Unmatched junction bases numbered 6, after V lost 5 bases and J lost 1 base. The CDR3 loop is CASSPGTGSNYGYTF. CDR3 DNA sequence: TGTGCCAGCAGCCCTGGGACAGGAAGTAACTATGGCTACACCTTC.

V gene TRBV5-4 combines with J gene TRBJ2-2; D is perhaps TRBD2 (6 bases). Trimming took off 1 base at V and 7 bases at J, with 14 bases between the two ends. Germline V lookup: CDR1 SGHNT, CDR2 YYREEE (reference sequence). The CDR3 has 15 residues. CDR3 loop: CASSLRDAGHGELFF. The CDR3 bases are TGTGCCAGCAGCTTGAGGGACGCGGGGCACGGGGAGCTGTTTTTT. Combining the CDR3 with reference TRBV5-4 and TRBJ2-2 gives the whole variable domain ETGVTQSPTHLIKTRGQQVTLRCSSQSGHNTVSWYQQALGQGPQFIFQYYREEENGRGNFPPRFSGLQFPNYSSELNVNALELDDSALYLCASSLRDAGHGELFFGEGSRLTVL.

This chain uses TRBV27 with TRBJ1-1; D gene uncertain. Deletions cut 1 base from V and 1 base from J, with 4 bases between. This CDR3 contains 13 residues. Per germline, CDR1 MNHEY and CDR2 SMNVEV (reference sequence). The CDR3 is CASSLWRNTEAFF. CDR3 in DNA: TGTGCCAGCAGTTTATGGAGGAACACTGAAGCTTTCTTT.

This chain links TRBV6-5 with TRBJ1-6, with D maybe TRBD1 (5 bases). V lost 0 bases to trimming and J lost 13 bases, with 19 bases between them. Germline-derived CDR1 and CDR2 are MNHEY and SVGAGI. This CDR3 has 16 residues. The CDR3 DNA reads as TGTGCCAGCAGTTACTCACGGACCCAGGGAAGAGCGCCCCTCCACTTT. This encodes CASSYSRTQGRAPLHF.

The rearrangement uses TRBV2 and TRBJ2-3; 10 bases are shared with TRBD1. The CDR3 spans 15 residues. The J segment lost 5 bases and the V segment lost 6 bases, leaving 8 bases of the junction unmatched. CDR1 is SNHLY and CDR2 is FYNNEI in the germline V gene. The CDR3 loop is CASSLRQGAGDTQYF. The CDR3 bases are TGTGCCAGCAGCCTACGACAGGGGGCGGGAGATACGCAGTATTTT.

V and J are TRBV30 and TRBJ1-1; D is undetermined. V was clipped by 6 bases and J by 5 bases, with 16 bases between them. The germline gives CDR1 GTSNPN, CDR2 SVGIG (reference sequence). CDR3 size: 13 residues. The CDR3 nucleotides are TGTGCCTGTAATCTCGGGGAAGGGACTGAAGCTTTCTTT. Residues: CACNLGEGTEAFF.

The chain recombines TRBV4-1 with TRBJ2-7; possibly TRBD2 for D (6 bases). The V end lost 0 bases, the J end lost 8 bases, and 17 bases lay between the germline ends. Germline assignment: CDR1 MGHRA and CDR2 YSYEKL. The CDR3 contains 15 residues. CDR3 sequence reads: CASSQENWRVNKQYF. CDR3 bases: TGCGCCAGCAGCCAAGAAAATTGGAGGGTGAATAAGCAGTACTTC.

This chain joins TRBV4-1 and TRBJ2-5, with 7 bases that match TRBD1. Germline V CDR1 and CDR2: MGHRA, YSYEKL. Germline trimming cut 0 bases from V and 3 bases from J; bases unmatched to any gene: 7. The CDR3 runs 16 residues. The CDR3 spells CASSQEATGIEETQYF. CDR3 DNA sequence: TGCGCCAGCAGCCAAGAGGCGACAGGGATAGAAGAGACCCAGTACTTC.

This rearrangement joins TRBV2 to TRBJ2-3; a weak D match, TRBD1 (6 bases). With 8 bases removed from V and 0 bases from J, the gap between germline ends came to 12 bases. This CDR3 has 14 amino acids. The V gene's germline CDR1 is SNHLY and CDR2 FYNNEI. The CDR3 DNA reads TGTGCCAGCGGTTGGCAGGGGAGCACAGATACGCAGTATTTT. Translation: CASGWQGSTDTQYF.

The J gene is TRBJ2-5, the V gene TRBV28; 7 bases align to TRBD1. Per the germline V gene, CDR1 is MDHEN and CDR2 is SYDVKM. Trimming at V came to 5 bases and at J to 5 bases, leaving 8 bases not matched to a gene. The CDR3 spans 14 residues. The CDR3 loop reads CASSMDRLRETQYF. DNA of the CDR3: TGTGCCAGCAGTATGGACAGGTTGAGGGAGACCCAGTACTTC.

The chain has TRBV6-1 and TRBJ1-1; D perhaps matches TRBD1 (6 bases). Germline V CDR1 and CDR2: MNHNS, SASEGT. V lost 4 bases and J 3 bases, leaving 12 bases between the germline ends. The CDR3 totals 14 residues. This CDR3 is CASSAQGFDTEAFF. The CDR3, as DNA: TGTGCCAGCAGTGCACAGGGCTTTGACACTGAAGCTTTCTTT.

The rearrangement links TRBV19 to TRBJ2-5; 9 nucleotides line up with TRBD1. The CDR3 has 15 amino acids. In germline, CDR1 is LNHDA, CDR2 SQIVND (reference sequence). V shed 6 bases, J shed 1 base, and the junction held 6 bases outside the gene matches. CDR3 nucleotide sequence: TGTGCCAGTAGGCCCGGGACAGGGATCCAAGAGACCCAGTACTTC. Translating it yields CASRPGTGIQETQYF.

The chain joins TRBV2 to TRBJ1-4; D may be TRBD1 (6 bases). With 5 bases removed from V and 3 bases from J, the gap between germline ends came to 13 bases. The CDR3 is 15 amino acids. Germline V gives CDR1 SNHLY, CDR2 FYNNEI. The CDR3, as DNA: TGTGCCAGCAGTTTCAATCAGGGGTCTAATGAAAAACTGTTTTTT. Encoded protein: CASSFNQGSNEKLFF.

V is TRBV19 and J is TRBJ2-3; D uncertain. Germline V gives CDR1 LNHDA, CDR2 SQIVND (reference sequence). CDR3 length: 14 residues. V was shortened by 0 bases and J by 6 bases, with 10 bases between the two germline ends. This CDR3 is CASSIDNSRDTQYF. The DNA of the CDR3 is TGTGCCAGTAGTATAGATAACTCTAGGGATACGCAGTATTTT.

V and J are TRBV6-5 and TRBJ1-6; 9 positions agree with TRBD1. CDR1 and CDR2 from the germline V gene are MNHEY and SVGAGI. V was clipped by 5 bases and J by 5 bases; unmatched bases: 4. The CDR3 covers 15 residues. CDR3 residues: CASSSDRGDNSPLHF. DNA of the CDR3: TGTGCCAGCAGTAGCGACAGGGGGGATAATTCACCCCTCCACTTT.

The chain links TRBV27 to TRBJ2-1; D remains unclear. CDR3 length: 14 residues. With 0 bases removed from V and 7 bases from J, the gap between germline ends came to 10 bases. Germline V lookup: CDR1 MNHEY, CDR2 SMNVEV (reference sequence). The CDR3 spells CASSLSSRLNEQFF. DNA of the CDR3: TGTGCCAGCAGTTTATCGAGCAGGTTGAATGAGCAGTTCTTC.

CDR3 DNA sequence: TGTGCCAGCAGTTACCTCTTTCGAAACACCATATATTTT. Translating it yields CASSYLFRNTIYF. The genes are TRBV6-6 and TRBJ1-3; no definite D call. Germline V gene data show CDR1 as MNHNY and CDR2 as SVGAGI (reference sequence). The CDR3 totals 13 residues. The V end was cut by 2 bases, the J end by 5 bases, with 7 bases between.

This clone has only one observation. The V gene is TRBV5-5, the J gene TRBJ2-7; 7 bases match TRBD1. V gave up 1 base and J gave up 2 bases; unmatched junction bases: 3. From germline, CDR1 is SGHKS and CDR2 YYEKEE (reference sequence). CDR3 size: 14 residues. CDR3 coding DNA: TGTGCCAGCAGCTTGTGGGACAGCGCCTACGAGCAGTACTTC. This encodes CASSLWDSAYEQYF.

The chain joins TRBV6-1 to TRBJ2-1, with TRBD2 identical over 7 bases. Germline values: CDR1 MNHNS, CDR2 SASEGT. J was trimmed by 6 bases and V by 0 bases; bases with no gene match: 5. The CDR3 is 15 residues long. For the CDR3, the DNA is TGTGCCAGCAGTGAAGCATCGGGAGGAGGCAATGAGCAGTTCTTC. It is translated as CASSEASGGGNEQFF.

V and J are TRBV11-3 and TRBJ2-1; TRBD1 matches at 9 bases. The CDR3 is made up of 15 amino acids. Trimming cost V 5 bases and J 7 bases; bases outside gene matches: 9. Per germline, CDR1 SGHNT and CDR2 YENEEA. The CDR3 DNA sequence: TGTGCCAGCAGCCCGCGGACAGGGGCGGGTAATGAGCAGTTCTTC. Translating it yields CASSPRTGAGNEQFF.

CDR3: CASSYGQGANYGYTF. The CDR3 bases are TGTGCCAGCAGTTATGGACAGGGGGCAAACTATGGCTACACCTTC. V and J are TRBV6-5 and TRBJ1-2; TRBD1 matches at 11 bases. In germline, CDR1 is MNHEY, CDR2 SVGAGI. There are 15 residues in the CDR3. Losses at the gene ends were 3 bases for V and 2 bases for J; bases not matched to a gene: 2.

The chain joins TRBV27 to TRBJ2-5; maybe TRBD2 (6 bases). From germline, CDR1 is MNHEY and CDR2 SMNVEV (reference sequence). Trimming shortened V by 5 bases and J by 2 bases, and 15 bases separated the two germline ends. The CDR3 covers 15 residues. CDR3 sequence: CASSARGIGQETQYF. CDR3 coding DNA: TGTGCCAGCAGTGCCCGGGGGATTGGGCAAGAGACCCAGTACTTC.

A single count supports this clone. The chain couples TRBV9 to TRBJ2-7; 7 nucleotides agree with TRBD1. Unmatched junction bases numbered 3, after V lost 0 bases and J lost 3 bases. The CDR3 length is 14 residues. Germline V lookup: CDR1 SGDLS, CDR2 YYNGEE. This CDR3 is CASSVGGGLYEQYF. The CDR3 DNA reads TGTGCCAGCAGCGTAGGAGGGGGCCTCTACGAGCAGTACTTC.

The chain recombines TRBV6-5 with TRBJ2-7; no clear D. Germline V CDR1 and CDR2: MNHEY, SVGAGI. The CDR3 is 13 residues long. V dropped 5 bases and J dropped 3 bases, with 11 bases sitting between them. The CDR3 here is CASSEPPIYEQYF. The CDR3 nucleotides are TGTGCCAGCAGTGAACCCCCTATCTACGAGCAGTACTTC.

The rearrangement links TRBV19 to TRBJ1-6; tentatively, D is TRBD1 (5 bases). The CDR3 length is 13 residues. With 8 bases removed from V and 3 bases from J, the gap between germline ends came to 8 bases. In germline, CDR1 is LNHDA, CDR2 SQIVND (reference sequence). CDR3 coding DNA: TGTGCCAGTCGACAGTTCTATAATTCACCCCTCCACTTT. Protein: CASRQFYNSPLHF.

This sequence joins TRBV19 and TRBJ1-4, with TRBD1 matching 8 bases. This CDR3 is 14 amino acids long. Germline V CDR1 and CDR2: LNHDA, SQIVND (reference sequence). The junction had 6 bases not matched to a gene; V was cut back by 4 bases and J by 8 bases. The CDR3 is CASSKAGQAEKLFF. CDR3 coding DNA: TGTGCCAGTAGTAAAGCGGGACAGGCCGAAAAACTGTTTTTT.

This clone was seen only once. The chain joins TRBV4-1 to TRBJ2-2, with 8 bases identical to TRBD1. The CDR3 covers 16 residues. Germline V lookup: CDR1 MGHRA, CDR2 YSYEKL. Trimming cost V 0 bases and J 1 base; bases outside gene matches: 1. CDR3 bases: TGCGCCAGCAGCCAAGATACAGGGGGGAACACCGGGGAGCTGTTTTTT. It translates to CASSQDTGGNTGELFF.